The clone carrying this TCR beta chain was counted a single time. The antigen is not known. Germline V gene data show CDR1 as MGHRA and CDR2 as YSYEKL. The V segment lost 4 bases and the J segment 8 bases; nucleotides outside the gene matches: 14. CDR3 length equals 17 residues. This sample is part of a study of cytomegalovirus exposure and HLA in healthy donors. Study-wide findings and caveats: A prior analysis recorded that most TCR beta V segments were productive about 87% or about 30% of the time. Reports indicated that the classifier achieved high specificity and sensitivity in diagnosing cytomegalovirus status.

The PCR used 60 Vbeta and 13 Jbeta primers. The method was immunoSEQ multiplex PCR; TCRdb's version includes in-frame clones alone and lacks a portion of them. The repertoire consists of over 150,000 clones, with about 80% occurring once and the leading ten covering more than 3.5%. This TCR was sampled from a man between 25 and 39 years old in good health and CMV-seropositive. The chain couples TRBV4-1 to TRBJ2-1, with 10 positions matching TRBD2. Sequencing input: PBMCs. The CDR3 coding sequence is TGCGCCAGCAGCCTTCTGATTCCGGCTAGCGGGGGATATGAGCAGTTCTTC. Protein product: CASSLLIPASGGYEQFF.